This TCR beta chain was sequenced for a study of PD-1 blockade in classical Hodgkin lymphoma (dated by TCRdb to 2018 to 2021). Regarding the research as a whole: Nivolumab dosing was 3 mg/kg intravenously every 2 weeks, continuing until either disease progression or unacceptable toxicity. A peripheral blood immune signature of response to PD-1 blockade in classical Hodgkin lymphoma was defined using TCR beta sequencing and CyTOF.

A remark on this clone: Its target antigen remains unknown. Per-nucleotide qualities are absent, and no much larger clonotype sits a single base away.

The Qiagen DNeasy kit was used to extract genomic DNA both from unsorted PBMCs and from the negatively selected CD4+ and CD8+ fractions. TCR beta CDR3 regions were subjected to amplification by immunoSEQ multiplex PCR with primers that anneal to V and J segments. Amplification bias was minimized using a synthetic immune receptor repertoire, and residual bias was removed computationally after sequencing. Per the source publication's procedure: Repertoire diversity was quantified as the Shannon entropy index using custom Python scripts. Unsorted, CD4+ and CD8+ repertoires were analyzed separately, except for combined analyses in which CD4+ and CD8+ sequences were merged in silico. Clonal expansion was defined as a frequency increase of at least 2-fold after treatment compared with C1D1, and clones undetected at baseline were assigned a pseudocount of 0.5. Singleton clones were defined as clones with 0 or 1 copy at C1D1, and non-singleton clones were defined as clones with 2 or more copies. By matching protein sequences in sorted samples from the same patient, clones expanded in unsorted samples were annotated as CD4+, CD8+ or unknown. Wilcoxon tests on paired samples were used to test changes in diversity from C1D1 to C4D1. The table comes from immuneACCESS by way of TCRdb, which keeps in-frame sequences with V and J called. Part of the clones is missing from these tables; in studies checked, under half for an unresolved V gene and the rest for unknown reasons. The V and J calls and the clone size are those of that table, but D and trimming were determined from the DNA. This sample gives around 10,000 clones in total; roughly 84% of them show up just once. The top ten constitute less than 2% of the sample.

Reading from cysteine to phenylalanine, the CDR3 counts 13 amino acids. The only DNA kept is the CDR3, 39 bases in frame from the first base. Trimming takes 6 bases off V and 6 bases off J; junction bases not matched to a gene: 8. Looking up the germline V gene (reference sequence) yields CDR1 MNHNY and CDR2 SVGAGI. Study-wide findings and limitations: The study covered only a single clinical trial cohort, and the causes of the repertoire differences, possibly disease activity or prior therapy, were still not defined. Trial patients achieving complete response had baseline diversity similar to newly diagnosed patients, whereas partial responders and progressors had significantly lower diversity. By C4D1, a significant rise was seen in CD4+ TCR diversity but not in CD8+ TCR diversity (p=0.0027 vs p=0.16), and the rise was most apparent among complete responders (p=0.02). Lower diversity was seen in patients whose nivolumab began less than 1 year after ASCT, and these patients were left out of later analyses so that immune reconstitution would not confound the results. Newly diagnosed patients were reported to have lower baseline TCR diversity than healthy donors, and relapsed/refractory patients were reported to have lower baseline TCR diversity still.

Interpreted using the paper, the time point label stands for: cycle 4 day 1 (C4D1), after about 6 weeks of nivolumab. All trial patients had relapsed after autologous stem cell transplantation, with cohorts A, B and C differing in prior brentuximab vedotin exposure. CD4+ T cells were purified from thawed PBMCs by magnetic negative selection with a Miltenyi CD4+ T cell isolation kit. The trial cohort comprised a few dozen patients with relapsed/refractory classical Hodgkin lymphoma whose best overall responses were complete response, partial response or progressive disease. Single-agent nivolumab was administered to trial patients in the multi-cohort phase II CheckMate 205 trial. An independent review committee assessed best overall response by applying the 2007 International Working Group response criteria. Trial PBMCs were obtained immediately prior to nivolumab initiation (C1D1) and on therapy at cycle 2 day 1 and cycle 4 day 1. Peripheral blood was collected in 8 mL Vacutainer Cell Preparation Tubes, from which PBMCs were isolated by centrifugation and then cryopreserved. Purified CD4+ and CD8+ fractions were prepared only for cases with an additional available PBMC sample. On LS columns in a quadroMACS separator, the magnetically labelled cells were depleted, and the flow-through was collected as the purified fraction.

The V and J segments used are TRBV6-6 and TRBJ2-7; TRBD1 fits 7 bases in the junction. The specimen was CD4+ T cells from blood, collected before the fourth cycle of nivolumab. The TCR originated in a human donor with classical Hodgkin lymphoma. The nucleotides read TGTGCCAGCAGCAGACAGGGCCCCGGCGAGCAGTACTTC. Protein translation: CASSRQGPGEQYF.